This T cell receptor beta chain was captured in a study of shared clonotypes between healthy human individuals. Study overall: Aged between 18 and 49, the donors were two women and a few men.

The study separated CD4+ cells into CD45RA+ naive and CD45RA-negative memory subsets. Trimming removed 2 bases at V and 1 base at J, with 7 bases between. The length of the CDR3 is 14 residues. Germline CDR1 and CDR2: SNHLY and FYNNEI. The table came from immunoSEQ multiplex PCR; TCRdb's copy has only in-frame clones and leaves some out. The table includes 2,500,000 or so clones, just over 90% detected once. Input material: naive CD4+ T cells sorted from blood. Subset described: CD45RA+ positively selected. The sequence came from a young man in good health. V and J are TRBV2 and TRBJ2-3; D gene unclear. CDR3 residues: CASSENYRTDTQYF. In nucleotides, the CDR3 is TGTGCCAGCAGTGAAAACTATCGCACAGATACGCAGTATTTT.